These T cell receptor beta chains were read from a single sample in a study of T cell clones after liver transplantation. The protocol was immunoSEQ multiplex PCR, while the TCRdb copy is restricted to in-frame clones and leaves out a portion. The sample lists some 59,000 clones, around 70% seen once, with more than 7.5% in the top ten. Material: CD4+ T cells from blood, obtained at the 22-month timepoint. All receptors derive from a human patient who received a liver transplant. The graft donor may have given rise to some T cells. Both conserved end residues are part of each CDR3. A D gene is named only where the DNA matches it firmly. Clone sizes are given selectively: once, few, many, or a class where the clone is expanded.

TRBJ1-2	.	TRBV4-1	many	TGCGCCAGCAGCCAAGAAACTCGAGGGATAGGTGGCTACACCTTC	CASSQETRGIGGYTF
TRBJ1-3	.	TRBV27	.	TGTGCCAGCAGCGCACAGGAGAACGTGAACACCATATATTTT	CASSAQENVNTIYF
TRBJ1-6	.	TRBV6-1	.	TGTGCCAGCAGTGATGATCAGGGTCATTCACCCCTCCACTTT	CASSDDQGHSPLHF
TRBJ1-2	.	TRBV6-6	.	TGTGCCAGCAGGGCGACTCCTAACTATGGCTACACCTTC	CASRATPNYGYTF
TRBJ1-1	TRBD1	TRBV25-1	.	TGTGCCAGCTTATCCGGGACAGGGGACACTGAAGCTTTCTTT	CASLSGTGDTEAFF
TRBJ2-6	.	TRBV5-8	medium-sized	TGTGCCAGCAGCTCTGGGGTGGGCTCTGGGGCCAACGTCCTGACTTTC	CASSSGVGSGANVLTF
TRBJ2-7	.	TRBV6-5	few	TGTGCCAGCAGTAATCAGGACGGTGGGTCTTACGAGCAGTACTTC	CASSNQDGGSYEQYF
TRBJ1-6	.	TRBV7-2	many	TGTGCCAGCAGCCGAGACGGGAATTCACCCCTCCACTTT	CASSRDGNSPLHF
TRBJ2-7	.	TRBV4-1	few	TGCGCCAGCAGCCCAGGAACAGGGTCACGCGAGCAGTACTTC	CASSPGTGSREQYF
TRBJ1-3	.	TRBV18	.	TGTGCCAGCTCACCATCGGGGAACAATGTGGGAAACACCATATATTTT	CASSPSGNNVGNTIYF
TRBJ1-4	.	TRBV7-3	.	TGTGCCAGCAGCTTTCCTGGGGGGGCGCTTTTTAATGAAAAACTGTTTTTT	CASSFPGGALFNEKLFF
TRBJ2-6	.	TRBV4-2	.	TGTGCCAGCAGCCGCCAAGGAATCAGTGACATATTGTCTGGGGCCAACGTCCTGACTTTC	CASSRQGISDILSGANVLTF
TRBJ2-6	.	TRBV19	.	TGTGCCAGTAGCATTAACGCAGGCTCTGGGGCCAACGTCCTGACTTTC	CASSINAGSGANVLTF
TRBJ2-7	.	TRBV27	.	TGTGCCAGCAGTGAAGGAACTCCGGCTGGCGAGCAGTACTTC	CASSEGTPAGEQYF
TRBJ2-1	TRBD2	TRBV7-9	.	TGTGCTAGCAGCTACGGACTAGCGGGGTCGCTAGGAGAGCAGTTCTTC	CASSYGLAGSLGEQFF
TRBJ2-3	.	TRBV6-4	.	TGTGCCAGCAGTGACCCGGGACGCACAGATACGCAGTATTTT	CASSDPGRTDTQYF
TRBJ1-5	.	TRBV7-2	.	TGTGCCAGCAGCTTAGTTACAGATAGCAATCAGCCCCAGCATTTT	CASSLVTDSNQPQHF
TRBJ1-4	TRBD1	TRBV6-6	many	TGTGCCAGCAGTTACTCACAGGGGGCAAGAAGTGAAAAACTGTTTTTT	CASSYSQGARSEKLFF
TRBJ2-3	TRBD2	TRBV2	few	TGTGCCAGCAGTGAAGCGCCTAGATCGGCCAGCGGGGTATACACAGATACGCAGTATTTT	CASSEAPRSASGVYTDTQYF
TRBJ2-3	.	TRBV7-2	once	TGTGCCAGCAGCTCAGGGGTCGAAACAGATACGCAGTATTTT	CASSSGVETDTQYF
TRBJ1-1	.	TRBV11-1	.	TGTGCCAGCAGCTTCACGAACACTGAAGCTTTCTTT	CASSFTNTEAFF
TRBJ2-1	TRBD1	TRBV11-2	.	TGTGCCAGCAGCTCCACAGGGGAAAATGAGCAGTTCTTC	CASSSTGENEQFF
TRBJ1-2	.	TRBV6-5	few	TGTGCCAGCGTGGGGCGGGATGGCTACACCTTC	CASVGRDGYTF
TRBJ1-1	.	TRBV14	.	TGTGCCAGCAGCTTTACGGGGCTTATGATTGCTTTCTTT	CASSFTGLMIAFF
TRBJ1-2	TRBD1	TRBV10-1	many	TGCGCCAGCAGCGGCGACAGGGTTGGTGGCTACACCTTC	CASSGDRVGGYTF
TRBJ2-7	TRBD2	TRBV5-6	.	TGTGCCAGCAGCAAGCTAGCGGGGGGGACCTACGAGCAGTACTTC	CASSKLAGGTYEQYF
TRBJ1-1	.	TRBV19	.	TGTGCCAGTAGCCCTGTGGGGGGGGCAGGAGCTTTCTTT	CASSPVGGAGAFF
TRBJ2-7	.	TRBV21-1	.	TGTGCCAGCAGCAATGGCAGGGGGAGCTCCTACGAGCAGTACTTC	CASSNGRGSSYEQYF